The rows below give T cell receptor beta chains drawn from one sample of a study of T cell changes during pregnancy in multiple sclerosis. Sequencing used immunoSEQ multiplex PCR; TCRdb keeps in-frame clones, though not all of them. The sample includes tens of thousands of clones, approximately 90% of them seen just once. Source: peripheral blood, taken in the third trimester of pregnancy. The source of these receptors is a female donor with multiple sclerosis, enrolled in a pregnancy study. Both conserved end residues are part of each CDR3. Each record gives: J gene, V gene, D gene, clone size, CDR3 DNA, CDR3 protein. The D gene is left open where the match is weak. The size field is filled for only some rows; it gives once, few, many or a size class.

>TRBJ1-1|TRBV6-5|TRBD1|once
TGTGCCAGCAGTTTCCAGACAGGGTTGAACACTGAAGCTTTCTTT
CASSFQTGLNTEAFF
>TRBJ2-7|TRBV27|TRBD1|-
TGTGCCAGCAGTTCAGGACAGGGCTCTGGCGAGCAGTACTTC
CASSSGQGSGEQYF
>TRBJ1-3|TRBV19|-|once
TGTGCCAGTACCAAAGCATACGGGTCTGGAAACACCATATATTTT
CASTKAYGSGNTIYF
>TRBJ1-5|TRBV28|TRBD1|-
TGTGCCAGCAAGACAGGGACCCACTATAGCAATCAGCCCCAGCATTTT
CASKTGTHYSNQPQHF
>TRBJ1-4|TRBV2|-|-
TGTGCCAGCAGCCGGACAGTATCCGAAAAACTGTTTTTT
CASSRTVSEKLFF
>TRBJ2-2|TRBV9|-|-
TGTGCCAGCAGCGCGGGGACCGGGGAGCTGTTTTTT
CASSAGTGELFF
>TRBJ2-3|TRBV11-2|TRBD1|-
TGTGCCAGCAGCGGCCGGACAGGGGCTAGCACAGATACGCAGTATTTT
CASSGRTGASTDTQYF
>TRBJ2-5|TRBV11-2|-|-
TGTGCCAGCAGCCCGAGGTGGACTATTCAAGAGACCCAGTACTTC
CASSPRWTIQETQYF
>TRBJ1-5|TRBV5-5|TRBD1|-
TGTGCCAGCAGCCCGGACAACAGGGGGTTTGAGCCCCAGCATTTT
CASSPDNRGFEPQHF
>TRBJ1-1|TRBV5-1|TRBD1|once
TGCGCCAGCAGCTTGGTACCCACAGGGGGCGCAGGGGACACTGAAGCTTTCTTT
CASSLVPTGGAGDTEAFF
>TRBJ2-2|TRBV2|-|-
TGTGCCAGCAGTGGCCAAACGGGAAACACCGGGGAGCTGTTTTTT
CASSGQTGNTGELFF
>TRBJ2-7|TRBV2|-|-
TGTGCCAGCAGTGAACAGTCCTACGAGCAGTACTTC
CASSEQSYEQYF
>TRBJ1-4|TRBV5-1|-|-
TGCGCCAGCAGCTTGGTTGGGGGGAATGAAAAACTGTTTTTT
CASSLVGGNEKLFF
>TRBJ2-3|TRBV5-6|-|-
TGTGCCAGCAGCTTTCGTCCAGATACGCAGTATTTT
CASSFRPDTQYF
>TRBJ1-1|TRBV7-3|-|-
TGTGCCAGCAGCCAGGGGTCACCCAGGACCCCGACTGAAGCTTTCTTT
CASSQGSPRTPTEAFF
>TRBJ1-4|TRBV5-6|-|-
TGTGCCAGCAGCTTGGTCCAGAGGCCTTTGGGTCGTCGTGAAAAACTGTTTTTT
CASSLVQRPLGRREKLFF
>TRBJ2-1|TRBV7-6|TRBD2|-
TGTGCCAGCAGCTTGACTAGCGGGAGGGCCAATGAGCAGTTCTTC
CASSLTSGRANEQFF
>TRBJ2-6|TRBV7-3|TRBD1|-
TGTGCCAGCAGCCCGGGACAGGGCAAGAGCTCTGGGGCCAACGTCCTGACTTTC
CASSPGQGKSSGANVLTF
>TRBJ2-2|TRBV19|TRBD2|-
TGTGCCAGTACTCGAGGGAGGGCCGGCACCGGGGAGCTGTTTTTT
CASTRGRAGTGELFF
>TRBJ2-1|TRBV10-3|-|-
TGTGCCATCAGTGATTCCGCTACTAGAAAGTCCTACAATGAGCAGTTCTTC
CAISDSATRKSYNEQFF
>TRBJ2-3|TRBV7-7|-|-
TGTGCCAGCAGCTTCGAGGGACTTCAAGATACGCAGTATTTT
CASSFEGLQDTQYF
>TRBJ2-4|TRBV4-2|TRBD1|-
TGTGCCAGCAGCCAAGACGACCGGGACAGCAAAAACATTCAGTACTTC
CASSQDDRDSKNIQYF
>TRBJ2-3|TRBV29-1|TRBD1|-
TGCAGCGTTCGAACAGGGGGCACAGATACGCAGTATTTT
CSVRTGGTDTQYF
>TRBJ1-1|TRBV9|TRBD1|-
TGTGCCAGCAGCGTCAGGGACAGATGGAACACTGAAGCTTTCTTT
CASSVRDRWNTEAFF
>TRBJ2-1|TRBV15|TRBD1|-
TGTGCCACCAGCAGCCGGACAGGGAGCTCCTACAATGAGCAGTTCTTC
CATSSRTGSSYNEQFF
>TRBJ2-7|TRBV2|TRBD1|-
TGTGCCAGCGGGAACCAGGGACAGGGGATGGGAGAGCAGTACTTC
CASGNQGQGMGEQYF
>TRBJ2-3|TRBV7-2|TRBD2|-
TGTGCCAGCAGTCTCGGGGCTAGCGGGGGGGCATGGGGAGATACGCAGTATTTT
CASSLGASGGAWGDTQYF
>TRBJ1-2|TRBV2|-|-
TGTGCCAGCAGTGCCGGGGAGCCCTATGGCTACACCTTC
CASSAGEPYGYTF
>TRBJ1-2|TRBV13|TRBD1|-
TGTGCCAGCAGCTTGACACGGACAGGTTATGGCTACACCTTC
CASSLTRTGYGYTF